At least ten counts were recorded for the clone carrying this T cell receptor beta chain. What it recognizes is unknown. The CDR3 covers 14 residues. The ends lost 0 bases at V and 6 bases at J; junction bases unmatched: 3. The germline CDR1 and CDR2 sequences are SGHRS and YFSETQ. This entry comes from a study of T-cell reconstitution after alpha-beta-depleted transplantation in children. Whole-study findings and limits: It was surviving recipient T cells and thymic progenitors that gave some patients high TCRbeta diversity at day 60. Among T cells one year after transplant, newly produced cells accounted for most counts and diversity.

The TCRbeta library incorporated unique molecular identifiers. Using its own MiXCR run on the PCR reads, TCRdb lists one record per CDR3 protein. The sample has some 300,000 distinct CDR3 sequences; about a tenth are singletons. The receptor was isolated from a boy in the first two years of life with acute myeloid leukemia, due to receive a stem cell transplant. The sequencing used PBMCs, collected before TCRalphabeta/CD19-depleted stem cell transplant. The V gene is TRBV5-1, the J gene TRBJ1-5; TRBD1 aligns across 7 bases. The CDR3 loop is CASSLGDRTQPQHF. The CDR3 coding sequence is TGCGCCAGCAGCTTGGGGGACAGAACTCAGCCCCAGCATTTT.